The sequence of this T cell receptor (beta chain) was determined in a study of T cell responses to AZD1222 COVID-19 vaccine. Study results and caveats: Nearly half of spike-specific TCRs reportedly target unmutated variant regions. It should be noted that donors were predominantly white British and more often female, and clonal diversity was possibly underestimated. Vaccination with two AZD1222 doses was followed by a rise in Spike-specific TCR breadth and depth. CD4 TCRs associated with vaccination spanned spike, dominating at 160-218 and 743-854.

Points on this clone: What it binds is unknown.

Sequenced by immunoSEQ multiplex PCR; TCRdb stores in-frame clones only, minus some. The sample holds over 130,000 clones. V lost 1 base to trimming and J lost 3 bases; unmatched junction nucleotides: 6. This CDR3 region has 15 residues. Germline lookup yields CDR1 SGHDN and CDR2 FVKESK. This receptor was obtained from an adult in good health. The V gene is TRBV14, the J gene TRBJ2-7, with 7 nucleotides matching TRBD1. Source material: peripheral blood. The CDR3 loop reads CASSQGATGNYEQYF. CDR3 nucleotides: TGTGCCAGCAGCCAAGGGGCGACAGGGAACTACGAGCAGTACTTC.